This is a list of T cell receptor beta chains from one sample in a study of response to subunit inactivated influenza vaccine. In TCRdb, the RT-PCR reads were re-called with MiXCR into one record per CDR3 protein. The data show hundreds of thousands of distinct CDR3 sequences, approximately 17% seen once. The sequencing used PBMCs from blood, collected 4 to 6 days after vaccination. The receptors originated from a man aged 50 or older who received an inactivated influenza vaccine. CDR3s include the opening cysteine and the closing phenylalanine or tryptophan. The order of the fields is D gene, J gene, V gene, clone size, CDR3 protein, CDR3 DNA. The D gene is left open where the match is weak. Size is stated for part of the rows, as once, few or many counts, or as a class when the clone is expanded.

TRBD2 | TRBJ2-1 | TRBV20-1 | - | CSAPSLASGSKEQFF | TGCAGTGCCCCCAGCCTGGCTAGCGGGAGTAAGGAGCAGTTCTTC
- | TRBJ1-6 | TRBV20-1 | few | CSPNQGRYNSPLHF | TGCAGCCCAAATCAGGGTCGCTATAATTCACCCCTCCACTTT
TRBD1 | TRBJ1-6 | TRBV11-1 | - | CASSPGQGSGDYNSPLHF | TGTGCCAGCAGCCCCGGACAGGGGTCGGGCGACTATAATTCACCCCTCCACTTT
- | TRBJ1-2 | TRBV19 | few | CASSIGVTYGYTF | TGTGCCAGTAGTATTGGAGTGACCTATGGCTACACCTTC
TRBD2 | TRBJ2-5 | TRBV20-1 | - | CSARVAGGPETQYF | TGCAGTGCTAGAGTAGCGGGAGGGCCGGAGACCCAGTACTTC
- | TRBJ2-4 | TRBV11-2 | few | CASTDNREAKNIQYF | TGTGCCAGCACCGATAACAGGGAGGCCAAAAACATTCAGTACTTC
- | TRBJ1-2 | TRBV5-1 | few | CASSFGWRKPLEGYTF | TGCGCCAGCAGCTTCGGGTGGCGGAAACCCCTTGAAGGCTACACCTTC
- | TRBJ2-7 | TRBV28 | many | CASSRISYEQYF | TGTGCCAGCAGCCGGATTTCCTACGAGCAGTACTTC
TRBD1 | TRBJ2-1 | TRBV6-4 | few | CASGQGGYNEQFF | TGTGCCAGCGGACAGGGGGGCTACAATGAGCAGTTCTTC
- | TRBJ2-1 | TRBV4-3 | - | CASSYGRSHPYNEQFF | TGCGCCAGCAGCTATGGGCGGTCCCACCCCTACAATGAGCAGTTCTTC